Below are 29 T cell receptor beta chains sequenced from a single sample in a study of OX40 agonist ivuxolimab in advanced cancers. Clones were read by immunoSEQ multiplex PCR, and TCRdb kept only the in-frame ones, dropping some. This table has over 35,000 clones, around 84% appearing once. Sequencing used CD4+ or CD8+ T cells sorted from blood, obtained in a trial of the OX40 agonist ivuxolimab. Every receptor here comes from an adult with an advanced solid tumor such as melanoma, head and neck, liver or kidney cancer.

The V and J genes are TRBV4-1 and TRBJ2-1; unclear D gene. Germline lookup yields CDR1 MGHRA and CDR2 YSYEKL. CDR3 size: 15 residues. V dropped 0 bases and J dropped 5 bases, with 11 bases sitting between them. The CDR3, as DNA: TGCGCCAGCAGCCAAGACGAACAAGGACACAATGAGCAGTTCTTC. This gives the protein CASSQDEQGHNEQFF.

The rearrangement uses TRBV19 and TRBJ1-4; D is possibly TRBD1 (5 bases). Per germline, CDR1 LNHDA and CDR2 SQIVND (reference sequence). V lost 3 bases to trimming and J lost 8 bases, with 13 bases between them. CDR3 length: 14 residues. CDR3 region: CASSILGTEEKLFF. For the CDR3, the DNA is TGTGCCAGTAGTATCCTCGGGACGGAGGAAAAACTGTTTTTT.

The genes are TRBV6-1 and TRBJ2-2; tentatively, D is TRBD2 (5 bases). CDR3 length: 15 amino acids. V was shortened by 1 base and J by 3 bases, with 9 bases between the two germline ends. Germline V gene data show CDR1 as MNHNS and CDR2 as SASEGT. The DNA of the CDR3 is TGTGCCAGCAGTGAAGGGACTGGCTACACCGGGGAGCTGTTTTTT. Amino acid sequence: CASSEGTGYTGELFF.

The CDR3 here is CASSQVQDLISGANVLTF. In DNA form, the CDR3 reads TGCGCCAGCAGCCAAGTCCAAGACCTGATCTCTGGGGCCAACGTCCTGACTTTC. The chain links TRBV4-3 to TRBJ2-6; no clear D gene. V was trimmed by 1 base and J by 0 bases, leaving 13 bases between them. The CDR3 contains 18 residues. From germline, CDR1 is LGHNA and CDR2 YSLEER.

CDR3 nucleotide sequence: TGTGCCAGCAGCGTACAATTCCGGGACAGGGACTACGAGCAGTACTTC. Its protein product is CASSVQFRDRDYEQYF. The genes are TRBV27 and TRBJ2-7; 9 bases fit TRBD1. Losses at the gene ends were 6 bases for V and 3 bases for J; bases not matched to a gene: 12. The CDR3 is 16 residues long. In germline, CDR1 is MNHEY, CDR2 SMNVEV (reference sequence).

This clone has only one observation. The same CDR3 is also encoded by other DNA sequences in this sample. V gene TRBV7-6 combines with J gene TRBJ1-5, with 9 positions matching TRBD1. The length of the CDR3 is 17 residues. Trimming took 1 base from V and 4 from J; bases not matched to a gene: 8. The germline CDR1 and CDR2 sequences are SGHVS and FNYEAQ. CDR3 in DNA: TGTGCCAGCAGCTTAGAACCGTACAGGGGGCCTAATCAGCCCCAGCATTTT. This sequence encodes CASSLEPYRGPNQPQHF.

V is TRBV7-3 and J is TRBJ2-1; D might be TRBD1 or TRBD2, each matching 5 bases. In germline, CDR1 is SGHTA, CDR2 FQGTGA. Between the trimmed V and J ends, which lost 3 bases and 7 bases, there was a span of 7 bases. The CDR3 length is 12 residues. The CDR3, as DNA: TGTGCCAGCAGCTTGGGGGTGAATGAGCAGTTCTTC. It specifies CASSLGVNEQFF.

The chain recombines TRBV11-2 with TRBJ2-7, with 8 bases aligning to TRBD1. The germline V gene encodes CDR1 SGHAT and CDR2 FQNNGV. J gave up 0 bases and V 2 bases, and 3 bases lay outside the gene matches. The CDR3 loop spans 15 amino acids. In DNA, the CDR3 is TGTGCCAGCAGCTTAAGACAGGGGAGCTCCTACGAGCAGTACGTC. Translation: CASSLRQGSSYEQYV.

V and J are TRBV9 and TRBJ1-5; no definite D call. CDR3 size: 15 residues. The germline V gene has CDR1 SGDLS and CDR2 YYNGEE. V lost 6 bases and J 3 bases, leaving 16 bases between the germline ends. The CDR3 is CASNPTGGLNQPQHF. The CDR3 nucleotides are TGTGCCAGCAACCCTACCGGCGGACTCAATCAGCCCCAGCATTTT.

This clone was seen ten or more times. A junction boundary mismatches the germline segment, possibly from a read error. The chain combines TRBV7-8 with TRBJ2-1; D remains unclear. The CDR3 runs 14 residues. Germline V gene data show CDR1 as SGHVS and CDR2 as FQNEAQ. The CDR3 sequence: CASSSLGSNNEQFF. In nucleotides, the CDR3 is TGTGCCAGCAGCTCTCTGGGCTCCAACAATGAGCAGTTCTTC. Full variable domain (rest looked up from reference TRBV7-8 and TRBJ2-1): GAGVSQSPRYKVAKRGQDVALRCDPISGHVSLFWYQQALGQGPEFLTYFQNEAQLDKSGLPSDRFFAERPEGSVSTLKIQRTQQEDSAVYLCASSSLGSNNEQFFGPGTRLTVL.

V and J are TRBV21-1 and TRBJ2-3; the table's D call TRBD1 went unverified against the DNA. TRBV21-1 is listed as a pseudogene. This CDR3 contains 14 residues. CDR3 residues: CARWETGGTDTQYF. DNA for the CDR3: TGTGCCAGATGGGAGACAGGGGGGACAGATACGCAGTATTTT.

The rearrangement links TRBV9 to TRBJ2-3, with no clear D. The CDR3 is made up of 13 amino acids. V lost 7 bases to trimming and J lost 0 bases, with 9 bases between them. Looked up from germline, CDR1 is SGDLS and CDR2 is YYNGEE. This CDR3 reads CASGPDSTDTQYF. The CDR3 DNA follows: TGTGCCAGCGGACCCGACAGCACAGATACGCAGTATTTT.

The rearrangement links TRBV6-6 to TRBJ2-5; TRBD1 might be the D (5 bases). CDR1 and CDR2 from the germline V gene are MNHNY and SVGAGI (reference sequence). V lost 6 bases and J 6 bases, leaving 11 bases between the germline ends. The CDR3 has 12 residues. CDR3 sequence (DNA): TGTGCCAGCAGCCCCGACAGCCAGACCCAGTACTTC. This translates into CASSPDSQTQYF.

The V call is TRBV27, the J call TRBJ1-2, with a tentative D call TRBD1 (5 bases). The germline gives CDR1 MNHEY, CDR2 SMNVEV (reference sequence). With 5 bases removed from V and 5 bases from J, the gap between germline ends came to 15 bases. The CDR3 has 14 amino acids. The CDR3 nucleotides read TGTGCCAGCAGTCCAACGCCGACAGTATATGGCTACACCTTC. It translates to CASSPTPTVYGYTF.

V usage is TRBV28 and J usage is TRBJ2-3, with TRBD2 matching over 8 bases. The CDR3 extends over 14 amino acids. The V segment lost 7 bases and the J segment 4 bases; nucleotides outside the gene matches: 7. Germline V gives CDR1 MDHEN, CDR2 SYDVKM. The CDR3 sequence is CASTTSGGSDTQYF. CDR3 coding DNA: TGTGCCAGCACCACCAGCGGGGGTTCAGATACGCAGTATTTT.

CDR3 coding DNA: TGTGCCAGTAGCAGGGATTACACTGAAGCTTTCTTT. Amino acid sequence: CASSRDYTEAFF. This chain links TRBV19 with TRBJ1-1, with D possibly matching TRBD1 (5 bases). The CDR3 extends over 12 amino acids. Germline loops: CDR1 LNHDA, CDR2 SQIVND (reference sequence). V dropped 6 bases and J dropped 3 bases, with 8 bases sitting between them.

The V and J genes are TRBV30 and TRBJ1-1; D is unclear. V was shortened by 2 bases and J by 7 bases, with 8 bases between the two germline ends. The CDR3 is 11 amino acids. Germline V gene lookup returns CDR1 GTSNPN and CDR2 SVGIG (reference sequence). CDR3: CAWSLGVEAFF. Written as DNA, the CDR3 is TGTGCCTGGAGTCTCGGGGTTGAAGCTTTCTTT.

V and J are TRBV28 and TRBJ1-5; 7 bases fit TRBD1. Losses at the gene ends were 4 bases for V and 7 bases for J; bases not matched to a gene: 13. Germline CDR1 is MDHEN and CDR2 is SYDVKM. This CDR3 spans 16 amino acids. The CDR3 coding sequence is TGTGCCAGCAGTTGGTCCGAAGTACAGGGGAGGCAGCCCCAGCATTTT. Protein: CASSWSEVQGRQPQHF.

Comments on this clone: One junction end disagrees with the germline gene, perhaps due to a read error. The chain employs TRBV6-4 and TRBJ2-1, with TRBD1 as a possible D gene (5 bases). Germline loops: CDR1 MRHNA, CDR2 SNTAGT. CDR3 length: 16 residues. The CDR3 spells CVSSDSGDLGRNEQFF. The CDR3 nucleotides are TGTGTCAGCAGTGACTCGGGTGACTTGGGGCGCAATGAGCAGTTCTTC.

The chain is built from TRBV5-8 and TRBJ2-3; TRBD1 agrees at 11 bases. Per germline, CDR1 SGHTS and CDR2 YDEGEE. With V trimmed by 3 bases and J by 5 bases, 5 bases remained unmatched. CDR3 length: 15 residues. CDR3 amino acids: CASSSGQGAGDTQYF. CDR3 nucleotide sequence: TGTGCCAGCAGCTCCGGACAGGGGGCAGGAGATACGCAGTATTTT.

The rearrangement links TRBV18 to TRBJ2-7; tentative D call: TRBD1 (5 bases). CDR1 and CDR2 (germline): KGHSH, LQKENI. The CDR3 loop spans 15 amino acids. V was cut by 3 bases and J by 6 bases, with 18 bases left in between. CDR3 protein: CASSPEGMGQGEQYF. The CDR3 bases are TGTGCCAGCTCACCGGAAGGTATGGGGCAGGGCGAGCAGTACTTC.

The gene calls are TRBV11-2 and TRBJ1-6; D not certain. This CDR3 region has 14 residues. V lost 2 bases to trimming and J lost 5 bases, with 7 bases between them. In germline, CDR1 is SGHAT, CDR2 FQNNGV. CDR3 residues: CASSLKQHNSPLHF. The CDR3 nucleotides read TGTGCCAGCAGCTTAAAACAGCATAATTCACCCCTCCACTTT.

The chain joins TRBV11-3 to TRBJ2-5, with 7 bases identical to TRBD2. The CDR3 loop spans 14 amino acids. V trimming: 8 bases; J trimming: 0 bases; junction bases outside the gene matches: 6. CDR1 SGHNT and CDR2 YENEEA come from the germline V gene. In DNA, the CDR3 is TGTGCCAGCGCTTTGGGGGGGGACCAAGAGACCCAGTACTTC. Its protein is CASALGGDQETQYF.

This sequence joins TRBV5-6 and TRBJ1-2; TRBD1 might be the D (5 bases). This CDR3 is built from 12 residues. V lost 2 bases to trimming and J lost 6 bases, with 8 bases between them. The germline gives CDR1 SGHDT, CDR2 YYEEEE. The DNA of the CDR3 is TGTGCCAGCAGCTTAGGGGCTAATGGCTACACCTTC. The encoded protein is CASSLGANGYTF.

The chain uses TRBV10-1 and TRBJ2-7, with D uncertain. Trimming removed 7 bases at V and 10 bases at J, with 14 bases between. The CDR3 has 11 residues. CDR1 and CDR2 from the germline V gene are WNHNN and SYGVQD (reference sequence). CDR3 nucleotide sequence: TGCGCCAGCACGTGGGCGGCCCTACAGTACGTC. It yields the protein CASTWAALQYV.

This chain links TRBV28 with TRBJ2-1, with D possibly being TRBD2 (6 bases). Trimming pared 9 bases from V and 8 bases from J, leaving 11 bases between. Germline CDR1 is MDHEN and CDR2 is SYDVKM. This CDR3 has 11 amino acids. Here the CDR3 reads CARTREDEQFF. The CDR3 DNA is TGTGCCAGGACGAGGGAGGATGAGCAGTTCTTC. The variable domain in full, with the rest retrieved from reference TRBV28 and TRBJ2-1, is DVKVTQSSRYLVKRTGEKVFLECVQDMDHENMFWYRQDPGLGLRLIYFSYDVKMKEKGDIPEGYSVSREKKERFSLILESASTNQTSMYLCARTREDEQFFGPGTRLTVL.

The genes are TRBV5-1 and TRBJ1-6; unclear D gene. The V gene's germline CDR1 is SGHRS and CDR2 YFSETQ. The CDR3 has 13 residues. V was clipped by 4 bases and J by 5 bases, with 7 bases between them. Written as DNA, the CDR3 is TGCGCCAGCAGCGGAGTACATAATTCACCCCTCCACTTT. It yields the protein CASSGVHNSPLHF. The full variable domain, its missing parts supplied by reference TRBV5-1 and TRBJ1-6, is KAGVTQTPRYLIKTRGQQVTLSCSPISGHRSVSWYQQTPGQGLQFLFEYFSETQRNKGNFPGRFSGRQFSNSRSEMNVSTLELGDSALYLCASSGVHNSPLHFGNGTRLTVT.

This clone has more than one count but fewer than ten. The chain is built from TRBV10-2 and TRBJ2-7, with a possible D match to TRBD1 (6 bases). Germline V gives CDR1 WSHSY, CDR2 SAAADI. Between the trimmed V and J ends, which lost 8 bases and 2 bases, there was a span of 10 bases. The CDR3 is 12 amino acids. The CDR3 nucleotides are TGCGCCAGCCGGACAGCCACCTACGAGCAGTACGTC. Residues: CASRTATYEQYV.

The chain recombines TRBV27 with TRBJ2-7; tentatively, D is TRBD1 (5 bases). In germline, CDR1 is MNHEY, CDR2 SMNVEV (reference sequence). The CDR3 loop spans 15 amino acids. V was cut by 1 base and J by 3 bases, with 13 bases left in between. The CDR3 sequence: CASSLLRQSRYEQYF. In nucleotides, the CDR3 is TGTGCCAGCAGTTTATTACGACAGAGTCGCTACGAGCAGTACTTC.